The present T cell receptor beta chain was sequenced within a study of blood T cell repertoires in COVID-19. Study at large: The United States, Italy and Spain provided the acute and convalescent COVID-19 samples. Sources were T cells, B-cell-depleted T cells, or PBMCs; the material itself was cDNA or gDNA.

Source study methods: Estimation of nucleated cell counts relied on the amplification of reference gene primers. Clones were sequenced by immunoSEQ multiplex PCR, and TCRdb holds only the in-frame ones, with some missing. V and J calls and clone size come straight from that table; D and trimming were deduced from the DNA. The sample has over 200,000 clones, 70% to 90% seen once; the top ten hold 0.9% to 1%. Germline V gene lookup returns CDR1 LNHDA and CDR2 SQIVND (reference sequence). V was pared by 5 bases and J by 0 bases, with 7 bases of the junction left unmatched. The CDR3 extends over 16 amino acids.

The chain carries TRBV19 and TRBJ2-1; TRBD2 matches 7 bases. This receptor was obtained from a woman between 35 and 50 years old who had recovered from COVID-19. The sequenced material came from peripheral blood. The CDR3, as DNA: TGTGCCAGTAGTCCACTAGCGCCGAGCTCCTACAATGAGCAGTTCTTC. Its protein is CASSPLAPSSYNEQFF.